This T cell receptor beta chain was observed in a study of T-cell reconstitution after alpha-beta-depleted transplantation in children. Unique molecular identifiers were incorporated when the TCRbeta library was constructed. TCRdb called the PCR reads again in MiXCR, with one record for every CDR3 protein. The table shows around 480,000 distinct CDR3 sequences, with less than 35% occurring only once. V was clipped by 3 bases and J by 4 bases, with 13 bases between them. This CDR3 contains 14 residues. In germline, CDR1 is SGHDT, CDR2 YYEEEE. The sequence came from a human donor who donated a stem cell graft to a child with aplastic anemia. The sequencing used PBMCs from the stem cell graft donor, collected from the stem cell graft. The chain couples TRBV5-6 to TRBJ1-1; D call uncertain. CDR3 DNA: TGTGCCAGCAGCTCGGTCGAGTGGGGCACTGAAGCTTTCTTT. Residues: CASSSVEWGTEAFF.